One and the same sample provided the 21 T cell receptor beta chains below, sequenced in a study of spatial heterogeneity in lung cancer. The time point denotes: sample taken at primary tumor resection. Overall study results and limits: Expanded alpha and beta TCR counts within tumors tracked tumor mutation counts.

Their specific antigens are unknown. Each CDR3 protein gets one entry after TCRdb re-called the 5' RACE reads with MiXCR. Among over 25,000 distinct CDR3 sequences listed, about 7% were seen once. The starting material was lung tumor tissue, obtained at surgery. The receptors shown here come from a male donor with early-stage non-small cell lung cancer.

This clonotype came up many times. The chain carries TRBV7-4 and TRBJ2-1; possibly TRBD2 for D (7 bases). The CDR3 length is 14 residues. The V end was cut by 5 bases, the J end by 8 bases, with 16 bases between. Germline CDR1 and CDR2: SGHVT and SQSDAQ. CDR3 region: CASSPLRGGYEQFF. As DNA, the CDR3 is TGTGCCAGCAGCCCCCTTAGGGGGGGCTATGAGCAGTTCTTC. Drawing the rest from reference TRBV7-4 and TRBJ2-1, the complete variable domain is GAGVSQSPRYKVAKRGRDVALRCDSISGHVTLYWYRQTLGQGSEVLTYSQSDAQRDKSGRPSGRFSAERPERSVSTLKIQRTEQGDSAVYLCASSPLRGGYEQFFGPGTRLTVL.

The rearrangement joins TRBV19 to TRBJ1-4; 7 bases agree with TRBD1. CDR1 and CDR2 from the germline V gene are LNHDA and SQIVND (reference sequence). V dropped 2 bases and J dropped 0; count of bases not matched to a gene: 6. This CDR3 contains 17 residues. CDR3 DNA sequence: TGTGCCAGTAGTATAAGGACAGGTCTTACAACTAATGAAAAACTGTTTTTT. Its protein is CASSIRTGLTTNEKLFF.

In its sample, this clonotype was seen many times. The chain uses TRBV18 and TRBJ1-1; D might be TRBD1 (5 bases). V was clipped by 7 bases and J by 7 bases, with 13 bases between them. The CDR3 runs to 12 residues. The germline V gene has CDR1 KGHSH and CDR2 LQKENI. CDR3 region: CASLRLGGEAFF. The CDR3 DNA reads TGTGCCAGCTTACGCCTGGGGGGTGAAGCTTTCTTT.

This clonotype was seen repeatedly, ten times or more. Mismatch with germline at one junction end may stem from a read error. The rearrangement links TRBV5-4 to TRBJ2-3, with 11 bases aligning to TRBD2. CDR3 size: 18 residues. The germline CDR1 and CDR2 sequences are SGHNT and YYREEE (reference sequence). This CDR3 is CVSSLRRTSGSSTDTQYF. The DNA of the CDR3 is TGTGTCAGCAGCCTCCGTCGGACTAGCGGGTCTAGCACAGATACGCAGTATTTT.

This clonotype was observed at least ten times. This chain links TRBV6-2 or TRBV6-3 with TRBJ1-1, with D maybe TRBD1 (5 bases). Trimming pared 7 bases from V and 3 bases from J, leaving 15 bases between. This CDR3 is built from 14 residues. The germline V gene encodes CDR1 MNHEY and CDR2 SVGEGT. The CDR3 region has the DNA TGTGCCAGCATTCACAGGACCTACGACACTGAAGCTTTCTTT. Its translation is CASIHRTYDTEAFF.

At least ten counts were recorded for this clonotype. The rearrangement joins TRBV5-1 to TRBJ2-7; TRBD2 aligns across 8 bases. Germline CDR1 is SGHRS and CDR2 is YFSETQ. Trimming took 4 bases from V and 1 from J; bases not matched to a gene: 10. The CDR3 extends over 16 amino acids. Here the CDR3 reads CASSPGSGALSYEQYF. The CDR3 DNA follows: TGCGCCAGCAGCCCGGGTAGCGGGGCTTTATCCTACGAGCAGTACTTC.

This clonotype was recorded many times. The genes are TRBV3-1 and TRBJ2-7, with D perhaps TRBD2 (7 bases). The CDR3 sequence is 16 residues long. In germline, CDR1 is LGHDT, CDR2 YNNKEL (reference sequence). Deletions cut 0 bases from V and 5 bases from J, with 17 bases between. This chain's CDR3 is CASSQDKGGALDEQYF. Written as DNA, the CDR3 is TGTGCCAGCAGCCAAGATAAGGGGGGGGCCCTTGACGAGCAGTACTTC.

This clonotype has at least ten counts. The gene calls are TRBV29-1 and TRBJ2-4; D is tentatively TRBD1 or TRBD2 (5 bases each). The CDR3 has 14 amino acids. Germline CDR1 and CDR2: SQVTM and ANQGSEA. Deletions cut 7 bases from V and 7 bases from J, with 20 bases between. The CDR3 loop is CSAKDEGRGNIQYF. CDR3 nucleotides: TGCAGCGCCAAAGACGAGGGGCGAGGGAACATTCAGTACTTC.

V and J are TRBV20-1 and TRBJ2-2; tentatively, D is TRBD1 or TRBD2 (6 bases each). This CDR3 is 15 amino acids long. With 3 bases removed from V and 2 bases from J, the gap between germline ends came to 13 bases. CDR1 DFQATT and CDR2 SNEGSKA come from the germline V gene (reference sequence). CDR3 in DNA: TGCAGTGCTAGTCACGGGGGCCAAAACACCGGGGAGCTGTTTTTT. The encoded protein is CSASHGGQNTGELFF.

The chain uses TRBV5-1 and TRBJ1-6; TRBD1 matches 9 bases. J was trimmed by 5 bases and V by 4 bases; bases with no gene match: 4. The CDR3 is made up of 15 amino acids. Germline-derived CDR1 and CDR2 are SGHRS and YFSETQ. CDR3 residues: CASSRWTGDNSPLHF. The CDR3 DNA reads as TGCGCCAGCAGCCGCTGGACAGGGGATAATTCACCCCTCCACTTT.

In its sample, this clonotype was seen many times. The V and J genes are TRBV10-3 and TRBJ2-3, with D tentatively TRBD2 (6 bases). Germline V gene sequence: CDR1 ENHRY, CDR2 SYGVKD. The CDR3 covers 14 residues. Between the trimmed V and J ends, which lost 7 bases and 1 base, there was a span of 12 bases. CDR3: CAINGGVGTDTQYF. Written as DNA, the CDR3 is TGTGCCATCAACGGAGGGGTTGGCACAGATACGCAGTATTTT.

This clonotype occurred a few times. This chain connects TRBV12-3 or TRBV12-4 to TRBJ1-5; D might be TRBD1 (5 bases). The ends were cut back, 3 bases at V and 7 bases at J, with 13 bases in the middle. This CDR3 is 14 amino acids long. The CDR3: CASSFGAGRQPQHF. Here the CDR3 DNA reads TGTGCCAGCAGTTTTGGGGCAGGGCGGCAGCCCCAGCATTTT.

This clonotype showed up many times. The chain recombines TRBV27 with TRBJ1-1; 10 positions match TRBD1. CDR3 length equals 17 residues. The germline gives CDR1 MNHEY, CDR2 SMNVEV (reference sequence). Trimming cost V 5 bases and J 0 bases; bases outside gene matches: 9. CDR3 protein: CASSPRDRGIMNTEAFF. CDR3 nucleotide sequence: TGTGCCAGCAGTCCCCGGGACAGGGGTATTATGAACACTGAAGCTTTCTTT.

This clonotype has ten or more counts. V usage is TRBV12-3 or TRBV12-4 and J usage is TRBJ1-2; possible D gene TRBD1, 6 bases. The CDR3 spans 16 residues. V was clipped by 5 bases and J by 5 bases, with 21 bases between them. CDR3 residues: CASSVGRGKGEYGYTF. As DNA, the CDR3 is TGTGCCAGCAGTGTAGGACGGGGAAAGGGGGAATATGGCTACACCTTC.

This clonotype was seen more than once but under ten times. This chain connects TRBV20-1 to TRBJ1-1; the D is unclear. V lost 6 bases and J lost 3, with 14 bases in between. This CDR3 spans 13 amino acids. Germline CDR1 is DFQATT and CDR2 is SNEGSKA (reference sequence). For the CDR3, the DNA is TGCAGTGCCCCAGGTGAACGGGACACTGAAGCTTTCTTT. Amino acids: CSAPGERDTEAFF.

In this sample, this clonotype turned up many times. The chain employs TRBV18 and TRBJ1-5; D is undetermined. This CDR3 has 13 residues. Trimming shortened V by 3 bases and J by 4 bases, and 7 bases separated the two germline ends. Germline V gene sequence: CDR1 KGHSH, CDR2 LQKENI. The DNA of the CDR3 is TGTGCCAGCTCACCTGGAATTAATCAGCCCCAGCATTTT. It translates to CASSPGINQPQHF.

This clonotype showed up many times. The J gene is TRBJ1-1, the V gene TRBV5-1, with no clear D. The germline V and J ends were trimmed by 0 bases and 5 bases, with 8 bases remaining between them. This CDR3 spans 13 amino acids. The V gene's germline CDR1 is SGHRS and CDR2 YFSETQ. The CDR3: CASSLALPTEAFF. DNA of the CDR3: TGCGCCAGCAGCTTGGCCCTCCCGACTGAAGCTTTCTTT.

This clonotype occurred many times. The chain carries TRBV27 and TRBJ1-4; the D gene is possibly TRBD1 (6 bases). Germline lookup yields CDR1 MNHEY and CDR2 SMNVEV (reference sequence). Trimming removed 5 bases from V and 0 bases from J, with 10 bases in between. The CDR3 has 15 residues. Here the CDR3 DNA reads TGTGCCAGCAGTCGATGGACAGCAACTAATGAAAAACTGTTTTTT. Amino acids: CASSRWTATNEKLFF.

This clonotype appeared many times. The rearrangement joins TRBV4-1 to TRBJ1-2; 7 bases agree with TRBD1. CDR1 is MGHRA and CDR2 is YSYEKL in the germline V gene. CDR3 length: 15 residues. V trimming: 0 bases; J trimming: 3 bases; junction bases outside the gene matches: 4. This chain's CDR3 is CASSQDYRGYYGYTF. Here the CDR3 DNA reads TGCGCCAGCAGCCAAGATTACAGGGGCTACTATGGCTACACCTTC.

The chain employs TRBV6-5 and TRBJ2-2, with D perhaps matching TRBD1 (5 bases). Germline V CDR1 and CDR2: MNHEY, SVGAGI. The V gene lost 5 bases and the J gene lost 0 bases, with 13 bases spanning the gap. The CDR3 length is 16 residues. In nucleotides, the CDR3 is TGTGCCAGCAGTCGCCGACAGATCGCGAACACCGGGGAGCTGTTTTTT. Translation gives CASSRRQIANTGELFF.

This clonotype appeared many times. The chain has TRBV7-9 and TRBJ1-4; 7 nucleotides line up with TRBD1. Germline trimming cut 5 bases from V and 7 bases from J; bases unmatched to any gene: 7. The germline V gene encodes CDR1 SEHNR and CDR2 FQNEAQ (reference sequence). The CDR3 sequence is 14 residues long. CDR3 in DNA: TGTGCCAGCAGCCATTTTGACAGGGCTGAAAAACTGTTTTTT. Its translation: CASSHFDRAEKLFF.